This TCR beta chain was profiled in a study of blood T cell repertoires in COVID-19. Study overall: COVID-19 samples collected from the United States, Italy and Spain covered acute and convalescent phases.

The CDR3 is 15 amino acids. CDR1 and CDR2 (germline): MNHEY, SMNVEV (reference sequence). The ends were cut back, 0 bases at V and 3 bases at J, with 11 bases in the middle. Study processing details: Reference gene primers were amplified, and this amplification served to estimate nucleated cell counts. TCRdb's copy holds only in-frame clones and misses some; the assay was immunoSEQ multiplex PCR. That table supplies the V and J calls and clone size; D and trimming were determined from the DNA. The data show around 190,000 clones, approximately 87% seen once. The sequence was obtained from a man aged 70 or older with active or convalescent COVID-19. Sequenced sample: peripheral blood. The chain recombines TRBV27 with TRBJ1-1; D gene ambiguous. The DNA for the CDR3 is TGTGCCAGCAGTTTATCGATGGGGAGCTACACTGAAGCTTTCTTT. Translated, it gives CASSLSMGSYTEAFF.